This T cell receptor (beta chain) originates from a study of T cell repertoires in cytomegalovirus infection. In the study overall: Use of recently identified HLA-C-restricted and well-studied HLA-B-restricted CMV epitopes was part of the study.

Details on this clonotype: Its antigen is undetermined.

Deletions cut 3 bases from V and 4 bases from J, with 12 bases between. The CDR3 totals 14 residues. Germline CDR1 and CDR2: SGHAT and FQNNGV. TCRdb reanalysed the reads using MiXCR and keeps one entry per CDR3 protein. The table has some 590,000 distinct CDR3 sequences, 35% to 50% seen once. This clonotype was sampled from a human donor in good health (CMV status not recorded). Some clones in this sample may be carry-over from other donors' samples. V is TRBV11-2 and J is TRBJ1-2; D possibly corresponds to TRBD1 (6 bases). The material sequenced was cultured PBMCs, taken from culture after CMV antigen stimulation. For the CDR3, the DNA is TGTGCCAGCAGCTTTCCGAGGGGGGGCTATGGCTACACCTTC. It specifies CASSFPRGGYGYTF.